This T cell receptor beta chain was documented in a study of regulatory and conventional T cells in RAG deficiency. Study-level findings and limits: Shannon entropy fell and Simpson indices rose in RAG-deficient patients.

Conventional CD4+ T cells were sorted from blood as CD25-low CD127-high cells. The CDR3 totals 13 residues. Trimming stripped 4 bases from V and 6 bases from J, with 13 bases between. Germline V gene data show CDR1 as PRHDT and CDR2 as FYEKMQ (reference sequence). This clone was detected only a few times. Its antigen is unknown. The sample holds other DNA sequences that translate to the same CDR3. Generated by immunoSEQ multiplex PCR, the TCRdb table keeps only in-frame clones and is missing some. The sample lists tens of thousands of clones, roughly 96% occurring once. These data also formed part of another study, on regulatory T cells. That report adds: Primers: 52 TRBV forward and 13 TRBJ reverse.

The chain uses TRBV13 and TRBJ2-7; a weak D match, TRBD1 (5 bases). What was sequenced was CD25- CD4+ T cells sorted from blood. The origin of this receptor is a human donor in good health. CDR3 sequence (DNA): TGTGCCAGCAGCTCCCTTGACAGTAGCGAGCAGTACTTC. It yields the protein CASSSLDSSEQYF. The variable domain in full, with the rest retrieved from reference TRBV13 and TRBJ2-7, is AAGVIQSPRHLIKEKRETATLKCYPIPRHDTVYWYQQGPGQDPQFLISFYEKMQSDKGSIPDRFSAQQFSDYHSELNMSSLELGDSALYFCASSSLDSSEQYFGPGTRLTVT.